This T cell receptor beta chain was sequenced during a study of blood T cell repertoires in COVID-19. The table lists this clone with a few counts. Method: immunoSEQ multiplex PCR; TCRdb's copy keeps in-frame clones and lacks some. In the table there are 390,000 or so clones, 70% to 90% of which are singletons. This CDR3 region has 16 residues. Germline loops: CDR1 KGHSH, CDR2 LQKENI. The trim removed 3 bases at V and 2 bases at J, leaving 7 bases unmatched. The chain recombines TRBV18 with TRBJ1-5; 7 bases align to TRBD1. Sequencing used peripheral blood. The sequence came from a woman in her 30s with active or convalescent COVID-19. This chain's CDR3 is CASSPKTGTGNQPQHF. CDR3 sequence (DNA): TGTGCCAGCTCACCCAAGACAGGGACAGGCAATCAGCCCCAGCATTTT.